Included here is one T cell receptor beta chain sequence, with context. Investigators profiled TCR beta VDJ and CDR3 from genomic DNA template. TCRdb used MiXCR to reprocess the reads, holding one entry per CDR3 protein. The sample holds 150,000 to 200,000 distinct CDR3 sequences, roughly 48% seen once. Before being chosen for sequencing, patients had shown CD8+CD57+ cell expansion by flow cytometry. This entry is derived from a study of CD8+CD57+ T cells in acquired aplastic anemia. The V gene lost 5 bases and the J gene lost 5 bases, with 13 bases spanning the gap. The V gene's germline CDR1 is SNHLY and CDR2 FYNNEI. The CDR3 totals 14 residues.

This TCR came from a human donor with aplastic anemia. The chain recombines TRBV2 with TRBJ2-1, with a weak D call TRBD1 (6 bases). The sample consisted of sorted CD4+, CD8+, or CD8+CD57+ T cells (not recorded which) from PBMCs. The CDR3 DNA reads TGTGCCAGCAGTTCCATAGGACAGAACAATGAGCAGTTCTTC. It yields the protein CASSSIGQNNEQFF. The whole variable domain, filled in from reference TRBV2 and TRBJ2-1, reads EPEVTQTPSHQVTQMGQEVILRCVPISNHLYFYWYRQILGQKVEFLVSFYNNEISEKSEIFDDQFSVERPDGSNFTLKIRSTKLEDSAMYFCASSSIGQNNEQFFGPGTRLTVL.